This TCR beta chain was found in a study of T-cell memory formation after mild COVID-19. Points from the study as a whole: Contracting clones localized mainly to CM and EM when CD4+ and mainly to EMRA when CD8+. The pre-infection memory compartment contained some responding clones, suggesting cross-reactive memory joined. Day 37-peaking second-wave clones had unconfirmed SARS-CoV-2 specificity.

5'RACE primed at constant segments yielded TCR alpha and TCR beta cDNA libraries bearing sample barcodes and UMIs. TCRdb independently ran MiXCR on the 5' RACE reads; one entry per CDR3 protein. This table has 380,000 or so distinct CDR3 sequences, approximately 15% appearing once. A word on this clonotype: The target antigen is unknown.

The TCR comes from a man between 18 and 29 years old who had mild COVID-19 (a few samples of this study predate the infection). Cell type and time point are not known. The specimen was PBMCs or a T cell subset sorted from them (not recorded which).

CDR3 amino acids: CASSEVGGYQPQHF. DNA for the CDR3: TGTGCCAGCAGTGAAGTGGGGGGGTACCAGCCCCAGCATTTT. This chain uses TRBV25-1 with TRBJ1-5, with D possibly being TRBD1 (5 bases). The V and J ends lost 2 bases and 7 bases respectively, with 12 bases between them. CDR3 length equals 14 residues. CDR1 is MGHDK and CDR2 is SYGVNS in the germline V gene.